This paragraph reports one T cell receptor (beta chain). Its antigen is undetermined. A sample-barcoded 5' primer and a J-beta primer mix were used in a second PCR of roughly 6 to 11 cycles. TCRdb fed the 5' RACE reads into MiXCR, producing one record per CDR3 protein. This sample has over 950,000 distinct CDR3 sequences; roughly 47% occur once, and the top ten carry about a fifth. This record comes from a study of blood T cells in healthy people across ages. General study findings and limits: Per million T cells, TCR beta diversity dropped roughly linearly as age increased.

V dropped 1 base and J dropped 8 bases, with 12 bases sitting between them. In germline, CDR1 is SGHTA, CDR2 FQGNSA. The CDR3 runs to 14 residues. The TCR sequence derives from a woman aged 55-69 years in good health. Sequenced material: blood. The V gene is TRBV7-2, the J gene TRBJ2-1, with D possibly being TRBD1 (5 bases). The CDR3 nucleotides are TGTGCCAGCAGCTTAGGGGTTACAGGTTATGAGCAGTTCTTC. Translated, it gives CASSLGVTGYEQFF. Full variable domain (missing parts from reference TRBV7-2 and TRBJ2-1): GAGVSQSPSNKVTEKGKDVELRCDPISGHTALYWYRQSLGQGLEFLIYFQGNSAPDKSGLPSDRFSAERTGGSVSTLTIQRTQQEDSAVYLCASSLGVTGYEQFFGPGTRLTVL.